Shown below are 4 T cell receptor beta chains from a single sample sequenced in a study of OX40 agonist ivuxolimab in advanced cancers. The method was immunoSEQ multiplex PCR; TCRdb's version includes in-frame clones alone and lacks a portion of them. The table records tens of thousands of clones, approximately 90% of them present only once. The specimen was CD4+ or CD8+ T cells sorted from blood, collected in a trial of the OX40 agonist ivuxolimab. These receptors were obtained from an adult with an advanced solid tumor such as melanoma, head and neck, liver or kidney cancer.

The V gene is TRBV28, the J gene TRBJ2-7; 9 bases are shared with TRBD1. Trimming at V came to 6 bases and at J to 3 bases, leaving 3 bases not matched to a gene. Germline V gene sequence: CDR1 MDHEN, CDR2 SYDVKM. The CDR3 is 13 amino acids. The CDR3 region is CASSSTGGYEQYF. Here the CDR3 DNA reads TGTGCCAGCAGCTCGACAGGGGGCTACGAGCAGTACTTC.

V is TRBV30 and J is TRBJ2-7; 14 bases line up with TRBD2. Per the germline V gene, CDR1 is GTSNPN and CDR2 is SVGIG (reference sequence). The CDR3 covers 17 residues. V was pared by 2 bases and J by 3 bases, with 9 bases of the junction left unmatched. CDR3: CAWSYGTSGSHFYEQYF. The CDR3 DNA sequence: TGTGCCTGGAGTTACGGGACTAGCGGGAGTCACTTCTACGAGCAGTACTTC. The variable domain in full, with the rest retrieved from reference TRBV30 and TRBJ2-7, is SQTIHQWPATLVQPVGSPLSLECTVEGTSNPNLYWYRQAAGRGLQLLFYSVGIGQISSEVPQNLSASRPQDRQFILSSKKLLLSDSGFYLCAWSYGTSGSHFYEQYFGPGTRLTVT.

The J gene is TRBJ2-1, the V gene TRBV28, with D unresolved. The CDR3 totals 16 residues. The germline V gene has CDR1 MDHEN and CDR2 SYDVKM. V lost 5 bases and J lost 0, with 14 bases in between. CDR3 region: CASSVAELSSYNEQFF. The CDR3 coding sequence is TGTGCCAGCAGTGTAGCCGAACTAAGCTCCTACAATGAGCAGTTCTTC.

The chain employs TRBV6-5 and TRBJ1-1; the D is unclear. Germline V lookup: CDR1 MNHEY, CDR2 SVGAGI. Trimming cost V 0 bases and J 2 bases, with 4 bases left between them. This CDR3 is built from 13 residues. In DNA, the CDR3 is TGTGCCAGCAGTTACTCGCAAAACACTGAAGCTTTCTTT. Its translation: CASSYSQNTEAFF.